A single T cell receptor (beta chain) is shown here with its context. Its antigen is not identified. This entry is derived from a study of T cell responses to AZD1222 COVID-19 vaccine. Study-wide points: Dominant CD4 TCR responses targeted spike regions 160-218 and 743-854. Targets within unmutated variant regions were reportedly found for nearly half of spike-specific TCRs. Baseline antibody screening turned up just a handful of seropositive AZD1222 recipients. Receipt of two AZD1222 doses was followed by a rise in Spike-specific TCR breadth and depth.

The method was immunoSEQ multiplex PCR; TCRdb's version includes in-frame clones alone and lacks a portion of them. The sample has 57,000 or so clones; around 83% are singletons. Germline CDR1 SNHLY, CDR2 FYNNEI. The CDR3 has 15 residues. V lost 6 bases, J lost 4 bases, and 7 bases stayed unmatched. This TCR was recovered from an adult in good health. V is TRBV2 and J is TRBJ2-1; 9 nucleotides line up with TRBD1. The source material was peripheral blood, sampled on day 0 of MenACWY control vaccination. CDR3 loop: CASSAGQGRYNEQFF. CDR3 DNA: TGTGCCAGCAGCGCGGGACAGGGCCGTTACAATGAGCAGTTCTTC.